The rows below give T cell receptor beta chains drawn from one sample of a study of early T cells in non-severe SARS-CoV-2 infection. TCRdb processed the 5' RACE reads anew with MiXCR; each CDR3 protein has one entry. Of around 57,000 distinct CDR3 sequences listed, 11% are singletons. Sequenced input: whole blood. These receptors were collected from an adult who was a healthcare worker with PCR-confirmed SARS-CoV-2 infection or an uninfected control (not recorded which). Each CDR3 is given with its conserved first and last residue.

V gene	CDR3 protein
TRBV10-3	CAISRGGNEQYF
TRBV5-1	CASSSGQGGNNEKLFF
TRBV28	CASSLLTRPQHF
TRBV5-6	CASSSAPSTDTQYF
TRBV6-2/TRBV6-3	CASSYSSISGGAFRPYEQYF
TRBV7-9	CASTIAGTAGNTIYF
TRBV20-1	CSASNSPPDTQYF
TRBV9	CASSPGGANTEAFF
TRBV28	CASSLENTIYF
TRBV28	CASSPPPPCEQYF
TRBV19	CASTSRGADTEAFF
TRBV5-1	CASSRGTGTEKLFF
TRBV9	CASSAYTEAFF
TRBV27	CASSVFKAKNIQYF
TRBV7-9	CASSLVATNTEAFF
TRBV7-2	CASSLGQGEGQPQHF
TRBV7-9	CASAGQTNYGYTF
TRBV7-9	CASSSNMRTAFF
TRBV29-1	CSVVGQGMAGELFF
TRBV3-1	CASSQVLTSRGYTF
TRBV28	CASSGQNYGYTF
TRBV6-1	CASSEVWGLAGGEQYF
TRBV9	CASSVALDYNEQFF
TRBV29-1	CSVSGGGQPQHF
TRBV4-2	CASSQETQSGGTDTQYF
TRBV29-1	CSVRQGALNTEAFF
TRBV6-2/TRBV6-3	CASSIDIHEQYF
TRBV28	CASSLTGGLTSSYEQYF
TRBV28	CASSLAPGPYEQYF
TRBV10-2	CASRGDSNTGELFF
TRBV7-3	CASSFIASYNEQFF
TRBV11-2	CASSLDSQTYNEQFF
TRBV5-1	CASGLGTSYNEQFF
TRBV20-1	CSANELAPIPSTDTQYF
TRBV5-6	CASSLAPSGQETQYF
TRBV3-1	CASSQVTGGHEQYF
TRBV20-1	CSANRGLNQPQHF
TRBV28	CASSSGRRGNYGYTF
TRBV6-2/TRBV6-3	CASSSGLAGALYQETQYF
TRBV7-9	CASSRTGLGYEQYF